The 18 T cell receptor beta chains in this list originate from one sample, sequenced in a study of blood T cell repertoires in COVID-19 (dated by TCRdb to between 2020 and 2021). The library came from the immunoSEQ multiplex PCR assay. TCRdb provides this immuneACCESS table in a form limited to in-frame rearrangements. Some clones are lacking; in checked studies, under half of them reflect an unresolved V gene, and why the rest are absent is not known. This sample lists about 220,000 clones; approximately 85% were detected once. The ten largest clones take up 2% to 3% of the sample. The sequenced sample consisted of peripheral blood. Every receptor here comes from a woman in her seventies with COVID-19, enrolled during active disease.

The table lists this clone with a few counts. The chain combines TRBV6-2 or TRBV6-3 with TRBJ2-7, with 9 positions matching TRBD2. Germline values: CDR1 MNHEY, CDR2 SVGEGT. The V gene end was trimmed by 0 bases and the J gene end by 6 bases; junction bases not matched to a gene: 9. The CDR3 is 16 amino acids. In DNA form, the CDR3 reads TGTGCCAGCAGTTACTCCACCGGGACTAGCTCTGGCGAGCAGTACTTC. It encodes CASSYSTGTSSGEQYF.

This clone was counted between two and nine times. The CDR3 region is CASSFASGLQETQYF. CDR3 coding DNA: TGTGCCAGCAGCTTCGCTAGCGGGCTTCAAGAGACCCAGTACTTC. The V call is TRBV7-2, the J call TRBJ2-5, with TRBD2 matching over 8 bases. CDR1 is SGHTA, CDR2 FQGNSA, per germline. V lost 3 bases, J lost 2 bases, and 5 bases stayed unmatched. This CDR3 spans 15 amino acids. The full variable domain, its missing parts supplied by reference TRBV7-2 and TRBJ2-5, is GAGVSQSPSNKVTEKGKDVELRCDPISGHTALYWYRQSLGQGLEFLIYFQGNSAPDKSGLPSDRFSAERTGGSVSTLTIQRTQQEDSAVYLCASSFASGLQETQYFGPGTRLLVL.

The chain combines TRBV4-2 with TRBJ1-5; D is unclear. The CDR3 is 14 residues long. V was shortened by 0 bases and J by 1 base, with 4 bases between the two germline ends. The germline V gene encodes CDR1 LGHNA and CDR2 YNFKEQ. CDR3 nucleotide sequence: TGTGCCAGCAGCCAAGAGGGCAGCAATCAGCCCCAGCATTTT. Protein: CASSQEGSNQPQHF.

This clone showed up just once. The chain has TRBV14 and TRBJ2-7, with a weak D call TRBD2 (6 bases). The CDR3 has 15 residues. The germline gives CDR1 SGHDN, CDR2 FVKESK. The V end was cut by 1 base, the J end by 2 bases, with 12 bases between. CDR3 bases: TGTGCCAGCAGCCAAGCCAGCGGGCGCGCCTACGAGCAGTACTTC. It translates to CASSQASGRAYEQYF.

The chain is built from TRBV11-3 and TRBJ2-5; D remains unclear. CDR3 length equals 13 residues. The germline V gene has CDR1 SGHNT and CDR2 YENEEA. Trimming took 1 base from V and 9 from J, leaving 12 bases between them. CDR3 DNA: TGTGCCAGCAGCTTAGGACGGAGTACGGCCCAGTACTTC. It yields the protein CASSLGRSTAQYF.

The chain is built from TRBV7-2 and TRBJ1-3; tentatively, D is TRBD1 (6 bases). This CDR3 region has 15 residues. From germline, CDR1 is SGHTA and CDR2 FQGNSA. The germline V and J ends were trimmed by 5 bases and 4 bases, with 15 bases remaining between them. DNA of the CDR3: TGTGCCAGCAGCCAACAGGGTCGAGAAGGAAACACCATATATTTT. Its translation is CASSQQGREGNTIYF.

This chain joins TRBV2 and TRBJ1-2; D is uncertain. Germline lookup yields CDR1 SNHLY and CDR2 FYNNEI. This CDR3 contains 15 residues. V lost 5 bases and J lost 0, with 13 bases in between. The CDR3 here is CASSRQPLPNYGYTF. CDR3 DNA: TGTGCCAGCAGTCGACAACCGCTCCCTAACTATGGCTACACCTTC. The variable domain in full, with the rest retrieved from reference TRBV2 and TRBJ1-2, is EPEVTQTPSHQVTQMGQEVILRCVPISNHLYFYWYRQILGQKVEFLVSFYNNEISEKSEIFDDQFSVERPDGSNFTLKIRSTKLEDSAMYFCASSRQPLPNYGYTFGSGTRLTVV.

This CDR3 is CASSPGLAEYNEQFF. As DNA, the CDR3 is TGTGCCAGCAGCCCCGGACTAGCGGAATACAATGAGCAGTTCTTC. The chain joins TRBV9 to TRBJ2-1; 10 nucleotides match TRBD2. The V and J ends lost 4 bases and 4 bases, in that order; junction bases with no gene match: 5. The germline CDR1 and CDR2 sequences are SGDLS and YYNGEE. This CDR3 region has 15 residues.

The genes are TRBV5-1 and TRBJ2-1, with no clear D. Trimming removed 4 bases at V and 0 bases at J, with 8 bases between. The CDR3 length is 14 residues. CDR1 is SGHRS, CDR2 YFSETQ, per germline. DNA of the CDR3: TGCGCCAGCAGCACTACGAGCTCCTACAATGAGCAGTTCTTC. Its translation: CASSTTSSYNEQFF.

This clone came up once. V and J are TRBV5-1 and TRBJ2-2; D is possibly TRBD2 (5 bases). The germline gives CDR1 SGHRS, CDR2 YFSETQ. Between the trimmed V and J ends, which lost 2 bases and 3 bases, there was a span of 8 bases. This CDR3 has 14 residues. DNA of the CDR3: TGCGCCAGCAGCTTAGGACTCGACACCGGGGAGCTGTTTTTT. It encodes CASSLGLDTGELFF.

The chain recombines TRBV19 with TRBJ1-4, with D possibly TRBD1 on 6 matching bases. The CDR3 is made up of 15 amino acids. Trimming removed 3 bases at V and 6 bases at J, with 14 bases between. Germline V gene sequence: CDR1 LNHDA, CDR2 SQIVND (reference sequence). The CDR3 DNA reads TGTGCCAGTAGTATCTACAGGGACGGGGATGAAAAACTGTTTTTT. The encoded protein is CASSIYRDGDEKLFF.

The rearrangement joins TRBV11-1 to TRBJ2-1, with D possibly TRBD2 on 6 matching bases. This CDR3 region has 14 residues. From germline, CDR1 is SGHAT and CDR2 FQDESV (reference sequence). V was shortened by 8 bases and J by 9 bases, with 20 bases between the two germline ends. The DNA of the CDR3 is TGTGCCAGCTCAGCCGGGCGGGTGGAGGGTGAGCAGTTCTTC. Residues: CASSAGRVEGEQFF.

This clone has a single count. In nucleotides, the CDR3 is TGTGCCACCAGTGATTTGAGAATCGACAGGGTTAGGGAGACCCAGTACTTC. It codes for CATSDLRIDRVRETQYF. V is TRBV24-1 and J is TRBJ2-5; 7 bases are shared with TRBD1. The V gene end was trimmed by 0 bases and the J gene end by 5 bases; junction bases not matched to a gene: 11. This CDR3 has 17 amino acids. The V gene's germline CDR1 is KGHDR and CDR2 SFDVKD.

The gene calls are TRBV6-5 and TRBJ1-1, with 10 bases that match TRBD1. The CDR3 has 16 residues. The V gene's germline CDR1 is MNHEY and CDR2 SVGAGI. V was clipped by 2 bases and J by 6 bases; unmatched bases: 9. The CDR3 sequence is CASSYRRTGGVAEAFF. CDR3 sequence (DNA): TGTGCCAGCAGTTACCGTAGGACAGGGGGAGTTGCTGAAGCTTTCTTT.

The V and J genes are TRBV30 and TRBJ2-1; the match to TRBD2 covers 7 bases. Losses at the gene ends were 5 bases for V and 12 bases for J; bases not matched to a gene: 10. The CDR3 is 12 amino acids. Germline V gene data show CDR1 as GTSNPN and CDR2 as SVGIG (reference sequence). CDR3 in DNA: TGTGCCTGGGACCTAGAAGGCGGGAGGCAGTTCTTC. This sequence encodes CAWDLEGGRQFF.

This clone was counted between two and nine times. V and J are TRBV6-2 or TRBV6-3 and TRBJ2-3; D is perhaps TRBD2 (6 bases). This CDR3 contains 15 residues. From germline, CDR1 is MNHEY and CDR2 SVGEGT. Trimming cost V 1 base and J 5 bases, with 13 bases left between them. CDR3 in DNA: TGTGCCAGCAGTTACTTGGGGGGTGAGGGAGATACGCAGTATTTT. This encodes CASSYLGGEGDTQYF.

V is TRBV27 and J is TRBJ2-7; 8 bases are shared with TRBD1. This CDR3 has 21 residues. The ends lost 1 base at V and 3 bases at J; junction bases unmatched: 23. Germline V CDR1 and CDR2: MNHEY, SMNVEV (reference sequence). DNA of the CDR3: TGTGCCAGCAGTTTATGGGGAGAGGGCAGGGGGCCGACAAGGACTTACTACGAGCAGTACTTC. It encodes CASSLWGEGRGPTRTYYEQYF.

Regarding this clone: A read error may produce the germline difference seen at one junction end. This rearrangement joins TRBV5-4 to TRBJ2-2; D possibly corresponds to TRBD1 (6 bases). The CDR3 is 14 amino acids. CDR1 is SGHNT and CDR2 is YYREEE in the germline V gene (reference sequence). The CDR3 bases are TGTGCCAGCAGTTATGACAGGAACGCCGGGGAGCTGTTTTTT. It yields the protein CASSYDRNAGELFF.